This T cell receptor beta chain was captured in a study of naive and memory T cell subsets. Study-level points and caveats: Naive and memory repertoire findings lacked a ground truth for validation. A few larger clonotypes appeared in naive repertoires, especially CD8, possibly memory cells re-expressing CD45RA.

Regarding this clonotype: What it binds is not known.

Two oligonucleotides, mixed equimolar, formed the beta constant-region primer covering TRBC1 and TRBC2. Ligated cDNA was amplified by four rounds of PCR with nested alpha and beta constant-region primers and SP2. TCRdb re-analysed the UMI-ligation and nested PCR reads in MiXCR, keeping a single row per CDR3 protein. The table records around 83,000 distinct CDR3 sequences, 10% to 12% of them present only once. V shed 3 bases and J shed 5 bases, with 14 bases lying between them. Germline CDR1 is SNHLY and CDR2 is FYNNEI. This CDR3 comprises 15 residues. The source of this sequence is a human donor in good health. Sequencing used naive CD4+ T cells from blood. This chain uses TRBV2 with TRBJ2-1, with TRBD2 as a possible D gene (6 bases). The CDR3 loop reads CASSEDWVADNEQFF. The CDR3 nucleotides are TGTGCCAGCAGTGAGGACTGGGTAGCGGACAATGAGCAGTTCTTC. The full variable domain, with the rest looked up from reference TRBV2 and TRBJ2-1, is EPEVTQTPSHQVTQMGQEVILRCVPISNHLYFYWYRQILGQKVEFLVSFYNNEISEKSEIFDDQFSVERPDGSNFTLKIRSTKLEDSAMYFCASSEDWVADNEQFFGPGTRLTVL.